This T cell receptor beta chain appears in the sequencing data of a study of blood T cells in healthy people across ages (dated by TCRdb to the mid-2010s). Describing the broader study: In model experiments, template switching captured about one uniquely barcoded TCR beta cDNA molecule for every two T cells. The study measured age-related changes in TCR beta repertoire diversity using deep sequencing normalized with unique cDNA molecular identifiers. The donors were divided into four age groups: young (average roughly 17 years), middle-aged (approximately 42), aged (around 59) and long-lived (roughly 86). To avoid experimental bias, donors of different ages were spread randomly across the sequencing lanes. Two additional independent replicas of 1 million unique cDNA reads from the same blood draw were analyzed for two donors (one aged 18 to 30 and one aged 80 or older).

With respect to this clonotype: Its recognized antigen is unknown. No much larger clone is present one base from it, and per-base qualities are unavailable.

The donors were about 40 Caucasian individuals from Russia, aged roughly 6 to 90 years, who were systemically healthy. Roughly 9 milliliters of peripheral blood were drawn from each donor into EDTA-treated Vacutainer tubes. Ficoll-Paque density-gradient centrifugation was used to isolate PBMCs, with at least 6.5 million obtained per sample. Trizol reagent was used to extract total RNA from the PBMCs, yielding at least 6 micrograms per sample. For every donor, flow cytometry on a PBMC aliquot measured the percentage of naive CD45RAhigh/CD27high T cells. Library preparation was by 5' RACE. A second roughly 6 to 11 cycle PCR used a sample-barcoded 5' primer and a J-beta primer mix. A unique molecular identifier was introduced onto each TCR beta cDNA molecule by a template-switch 5' adaptor carrying 12 random nucleotides. Each sample yielded at least 3 million CDR3-containing paired-end reads. The Mint cDNA synthesis kit, primed by a TRBC-specific oligonucleotide, was used to synthesize first-strand cDNA from all RNA. Following uracil-DNA glycosylase treatment, a first 18-cycle PCR with universal primers M1SS and BC2_uni_R was performed on all cDNA. Processing in the source paper ran as follows. Normalization of each sample was performed by random selection of 1 million high-quality reads, each carrying a distinct molecular identifier. Reads with shared molecular identifiers were discarded instead of being binned into consensus sequences. MiTCR, set to a Q25 quality threshold and the strictest error-elimination algorithm, was used for CDR3 identification, clonotype clustering and error correction. A nonparametric unseen species model with Euler transformation was used to estimate a lower bound on total TCR beta diversity. TCRdb passed the public sequencing reads through fastp at Q25 and MiXCR, retaining productive beta sequences. A single entry per CDR3 protein holds the most common genes and DNA from its merged rows. The V and J calls were not made by the authors but by TCRdb's processing. The sample yields around 1,800,000 distinct CDR3 sequences; more than 35% were counted once. The ten largest clones represent roughly 24% of the sample.

Including the terminal cysteine and phenylalanine, the CDR3 comprises 15 residues. Only the CDR3 region is kept as DNA, spanning 45 bases read in frame from base 1. CDR1 and CDR2, looked up from the germline V gene, are ENHRY and SYGVKD. The junction shows trimming of 5 bases on V and 9 bases on J, plus 17 bases between the germline ends. The investigation overall reported the following: Observed TCR beta diversity per million T cells fell roughly linearly with age, and a significant reduction was already apparent by age approximately 40. Because the CMV infection status of the donors was unknown, age-related changes in expanded clonotypes may potentially have been confounded. The long-lived group showed more naive CD4+ T cells, fewer expanded clones and increased TCR diversity than the aged group, suggesting age selection. Conclusive comparison of naive and antigen-experienced compartments was prevented by the profiling of bulk unsorted PBMCs. Estimates of total diversity based on one million sequenced T cells were regarded as lower bounds and as underestimates. There was a strong correlation between observed TCR beta diversity and the percentage of naive T cells measured by flow cytometry.

Sequencing was performed on blood. Rearrangement joined TRBV10-3 to TRBJ1-6, with the D gene not clear enough to name. The origin of this receptor is a human donor in good health. The sequenced DNA: TGTGCCATCAGTAAATCGGCCGAAAGGACTTCACCCCTCCACTTT. Its product reads: CAISKSAERTSPLHF.